This T cell receptor (beta chain) is from a study of T cell clonotyping in hematopoietic cell transplantation. Study in general: Cytoreduction preceded collection of pretransplant recipient samples. Study-level results: Pathologically expanded recipient clonotypes increased progressively from day 30 to day 180 as diversity fell. Few recipient clonotypes overlapped donors; over 95% were de novo at given depth.

The assay was immunoSEQ multiplex PCR, and TCRdb's table has in-frame clones only and misses some. The profile shows some 7,000 clones, about 90% of them singletons. The germline V gene encodes CDR1 LGHNA and CDR2 YSLEER. The CDR3 runs to 15 residues. With regard to this clone: The target antigen is unknown.

Time point described: recipient sample about 28 days before transplant, after cytoreduction. J is TRBJ2-5 and V is TRBV4-3; D may be TRBD1 (6 bases). The J call could be wrong; TRBJ2-7 is a better fit for the DNA end. The sample consisted of peripheral blood mononuclear cells, taken before stem cell transplant. The clonotype originates from a man aged 25 to 40 with acute myeloid leukemia. Some clones in this sample may be carry-over from other donors' samples. In DNA form, the CDR3 reads TGCGCCAGCAGCCAAGACGGAGGACAGCTTTACGAGCAGTACTTC. It translates to CASSQDGGQLYEQYF.